This entry concerns a single T cell receptor (beta chain). This sample stems from a study of blood T cell repertoires in COVID-19. Assay used: immunoSEQ multiplex PCR; TCRdb lists only in-frame clones, some missing. The sample records a few hundred thousand clones, approximately 88% being singletons. The ends lost 9 bases at V and 9 bases at J; junction bases unmatched: 10. This CDR3 region has 15 residues. Germline V lookup: CDR1 KGHDR, CDR2 SFDVKD. This clonotype originated in a middle-aged woman with acute COVID-19. The gene calls are TRBV24-1 and TRBJ2-1; 13 nucleotides agree with TRBD2. Sequencing input: PBMCs or T cells enriched from blood (not recorded which). The CDR3 sequence is CATAPRTSGSFEQFF. In DNA form, the CDR3 reads TGTGCCACCGCCCCCCGGACTAGCGGGAGTTTTGAGCAGTTCTTC.